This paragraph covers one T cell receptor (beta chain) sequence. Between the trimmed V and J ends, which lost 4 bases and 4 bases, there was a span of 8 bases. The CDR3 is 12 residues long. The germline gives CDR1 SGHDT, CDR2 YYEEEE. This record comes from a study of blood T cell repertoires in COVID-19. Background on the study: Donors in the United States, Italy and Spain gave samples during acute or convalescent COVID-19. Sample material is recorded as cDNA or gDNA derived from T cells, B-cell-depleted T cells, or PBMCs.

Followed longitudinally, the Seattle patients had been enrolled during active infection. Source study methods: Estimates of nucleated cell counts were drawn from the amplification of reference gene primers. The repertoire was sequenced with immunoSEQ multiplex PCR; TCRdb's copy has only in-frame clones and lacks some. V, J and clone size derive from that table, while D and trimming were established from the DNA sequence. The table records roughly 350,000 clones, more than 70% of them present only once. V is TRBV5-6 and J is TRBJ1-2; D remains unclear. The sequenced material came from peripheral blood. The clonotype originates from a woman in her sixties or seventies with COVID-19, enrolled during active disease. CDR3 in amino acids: CASSLRSYGYTF. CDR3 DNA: TGTGCCAGCAGCCTGAGAAGCTATGGCTACACCTTC.